The present T cell receptor beta chain was sequenced within a study of blood T cell repertoires in COVID-19. Germline CDR1 and CDR2: SGHTS and YDEGEE. V lost 1 base to trimming and J lost 2 bases, with 10 bases between them. This CDR3 is built from 15 residues. Generated by immunoSEQ multiplex PCR, the TCRdb table keeps only in-frame clones and is missing some. The repertoire holds about 400,000 clones, 70% to 90% seen once, with approximately 1.8% in the top ten. Everyone who took part was roughly 18 to 89 years old, and they came from about two dozen US areas. V gene TRBV5-8 combines with J gene TRBJ1-3; weak D call: TRBD1 (5 bases). Sample: PBMCs or T cells enriched from blood (not recorded which). The sequence was collected from a man in his forties or fifties in a cohort exposed to, infected with or recovered from COVID-19 (not recorded which). The CDR3 nucleotides read TGTGCCAGCAGCTTGCGGGGGAATGCTGGAAACACCATATATTTT. Residues: CASSLRGNAGNTIYF.